The clone carrying this T cell receptor (beta chain) appeared a few times. TCRdb reprocessed the 5' RACE reads via MiXCR and lists one record per CDR3 protein. The repertoire holds 1.5 million to 2 million distinct CDR3 sequences, with under 35% as singletons. Trimming took off 4 bases at V and 2 bases at J, with 15 bases between the two ends. The CDR3 has 15 residues. Germline V gene lookup returns CDR1 SGHRS and CDR2 YFSETQ. This entry comes from a study of identical twins. Sequenced material: cord blood. The clonotype originates from a newborn girl in good health. The genes are TRBV5-1 and TRBJ1-1; D possibly corresponds to TRBD1 (6 bases). CDR3 in amino acids: CASSRTQGSNTEAFF. In nucleotides, the CDR3 is TGCGCCAGCAGCCGAACTCAGGGGTCCAACACTGAAGCTTTCTTT.